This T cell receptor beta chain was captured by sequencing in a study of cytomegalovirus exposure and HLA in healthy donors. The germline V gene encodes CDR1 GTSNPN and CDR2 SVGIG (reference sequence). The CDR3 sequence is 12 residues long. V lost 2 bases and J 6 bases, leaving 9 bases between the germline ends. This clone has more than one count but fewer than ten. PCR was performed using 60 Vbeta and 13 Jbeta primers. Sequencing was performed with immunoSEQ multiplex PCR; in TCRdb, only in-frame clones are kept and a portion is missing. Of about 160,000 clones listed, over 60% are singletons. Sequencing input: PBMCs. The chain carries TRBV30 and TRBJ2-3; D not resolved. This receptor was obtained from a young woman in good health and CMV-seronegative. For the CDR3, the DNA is TGTGCCTGGAGTTATAACCGGGATACGCAGTATTTT. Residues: CAWSYNRDTQYF.